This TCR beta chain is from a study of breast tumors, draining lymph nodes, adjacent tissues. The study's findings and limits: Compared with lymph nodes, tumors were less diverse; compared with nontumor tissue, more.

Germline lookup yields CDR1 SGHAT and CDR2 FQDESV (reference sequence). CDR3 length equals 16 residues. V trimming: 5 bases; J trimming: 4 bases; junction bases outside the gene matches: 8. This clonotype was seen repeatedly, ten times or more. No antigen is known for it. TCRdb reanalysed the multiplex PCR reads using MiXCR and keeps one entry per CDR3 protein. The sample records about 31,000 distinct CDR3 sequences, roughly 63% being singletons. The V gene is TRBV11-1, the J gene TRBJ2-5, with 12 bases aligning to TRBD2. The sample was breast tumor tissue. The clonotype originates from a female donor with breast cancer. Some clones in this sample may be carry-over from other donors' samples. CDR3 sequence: CASSVPSGGARETQYF. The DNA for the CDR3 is TGTGCCAGCAGCGTACCTAGCGGGGGGGCTCGAGAGACCCAGTACTTC.